This T cell receptor beta chain emerged from a study of blood T cell repertoires in COVID-19. Study overall: COVID-19 samples collected from the United States, Italy and Spain covered acute and convalescent phases.

The length of the CDR3 is 16 residues. J gave up 7 bases and V 5 bases, and 16 bases lay outside the gene matches. CDR1 is MDHEN and CDR2 is SYDVKM in the germline V gene. Sequencing was performed with immunoSEQ multiplex PCR; in TCRdb, only in-frame clones are kept and a portion is missing. The sample has around 70,000 clones; roughly nine tenths are singletons. The receptor comes from a man aged 50 to 60 with acute or convalescent COVID-19. The sample was peripheral blood. V gene TRBV28 combines with J gene TRBJ1-2; 7 bases agree with TRBD1. CDR3 bases: TGTGCCAGCAGTCTGCGTCTGGGGGGCAGGGGGTTTGGCTACACCTTC. Translation: CASSLRLGGRGFGYTF.